The 5 T cell receptor beta chains below all came from one sample that was sequenced in a study of control samples from healthy donors and cancer patients. Generated by immunoSEQ multiplex PCR, the TCRdb table keeps only in-frame clones and is missing some. This table has 180,000 or so clones, 80% to 95% appearing once. Sequences were obtained from blood. These receptors were collected from a woman aged 60-75 years in good health.

This sequence joins TRBV6-5 and TRBJ1-6; D uncertain. Germline CDR1 and CDR2: MNHEY and SVGAGI. With 5 bases removed from V and 8 bases from J, the gap between germline ends came to 10 bases. CDR3 length equals 13 residues. DNA for the CDR3: TGTGCCAGCAGTCTCGTTGGGGATTCACCCCTCCACTTT. This gives the protein CASSLVGDSPLHF.

The V call is TRBV3-1 (or the pseudogene TRBV3-2), the J call TRBJ1-4; unclear D gene. The germline V gene has CDR1 LGHDT and CDR2 YNNKEL (reference sequence). This CDR3 has 14 residues. Trimming shortened V by 0 bases and J by 7 bases, and 9 bases separated the two germline ends. CDR3 sequence: CASSQDRFGEKLFF. The CDR3 nucleotides are TGTGCCAGCAGCCAAGACAGGTTCGGTGAAAAACTGTTTTTT.

The rearrangement joins TRBV3-1 (or the pseudogene TRBV3-2) to TRBJ1-6, with unresolved D. The CDR3 sequence is 16 residues long. Per germline, CDR1 LGHDT and CDR2 YNNKEL (reference sequence). V lost 0 bases to trimming and J lost 9 bases, with 15 bases between them. The CDR3 reads CASSQDSDLYVSPLHF. Here the CDR3 DNA reads TGTGCCAGCAGCCAAGATTCGGACCTCTATGTTTCACCCCTCCACTTT.

The V gene is TRBV5-6, the J gene TRBJ1-2; 9 positions match TRBD1. From germline, CDR1 is SGHDT and CDR2 YYEEEE. This CDR3 spans 12 amino acids. Trimming took 4 bases from V and 10 from J; bases not matched to a gene: 5. This chain's CDR3 is CASSPTGGFYTF. In DNA, the CDR3 is TGTGCCAGCAGCCCGACAGGGGGTTTCTACACCTTC.

The CDR3 sequence: CASRRGLSNQPQHF. The CDR3 DNA follows: TGTGCCAGTCGCAGGGGGCTCAGCAATCAGCCCCAGCATTTT. The chain has TRBV19 and TRBJ1-5, with 8 bases lining up with TRBD1. Germline-derived CDR1 and CDR2 are LNHDA and SQIVND (reference sequence). Trimming removed 8 bases from V and 1 base from J; junction bases left unmatched: 4. The CDR3 is made up of 14 amino acids.